The 2 T cell receptor beta chains reported below all come from one sample, sequenced in a study of blood T cell repertoires in COVID-19. Repertoires were generated with immunoSEQ multiplex PCR, while TCRdb's copy carries only in-frame clones and drops some. The sample records hundreds of thousands of clones, about 87% being singletons. Material for sequencing was peripheral blood. These receptor sequences come from a woman under 30 with acute or convalescent COVID-19.

Only one count was recorded for this clone. The chain has TRBV6-1 and TRBJ1-3; D is unresolved. Germline-derived CDR1 and CDR2 are MNHNS and SASEGT. The CDR3 is made up of 14 amino acids. The V gene lost 3 bases and the J gene lost 8 bases, with 14 bases spanning the gap. In nucleotides, the CDR3 is TGTGCCAGCAGTGAGGGAGGAGCGTCGGACACCATATATTTT. Translating it yields CASSEGGASDTIYF.

The gene calls are TRBV7-2 and TRBJ1-4; 7 positions agree with TRBD1. The CDR3 runs to 16 residues. V shed 6 bases, J shed 8 bases, and the junction held 15 bases outside the gene matches. Per germline, CDR1 SGHTA and CDR2 FQGNSA. CDR3 bases: TGTGCCAGCAGACAAGAGGGGGCATTGGTTGGGGAAAAACTGTTTTTT. Amino acid sequence: CASRQEGALVGEKLFF.